These 26 T cell receptor beta chains share one sample of origin, sequenced in a study of T cells in tuberculosis. The table came from immunoSEQ multiplex PCR; TCRdb's copy has only in-frame clones and leaves some out. In the table there are some 47,000 clones, 90% to 95% of which are singletons. Sequenced sample: PBMCs. These TCRs come from a donor aged 10 to 29 with latent tuberculosis or without tuberculosis infection.

This clone was counted only a few times. The J gene is TRBJ2-1, the V gene TRBV27; D gene ambiguous. The CDR3 loop spans 15 amino acids. V gave up 0 bases and J gave up 3 bases, with 9 bases separating them. From germline, CDR1 is MNHEY and CDR2 SMNVEV (reference sequence). Here the CDR3 reads CASSLSGYSYNEQFF. Here the CDR3 DNA reads TGTGCCAGCAGTTTATCCGGGTATAGCTACAATGAGCAGTTCTTC.

The V and J genes are TRBV19 and TRBJ1-1, with a tentative D call TRBD1 (5 bases). Germline V lookup: CDR1 LNHDA, CDR2 SQIVND (reference sequence). This CDR3 region has 13 residues. The V and J ends lost 8 bases and 1 base respectively, with 11 bases between them. CDR3 amino acids: CASHYQGNTEAFF. The CDR3 nucleotides are TGTGCCAGTCACTACCAGGGGAACACTGAAGCTTTCTTT.

The chain couples TRBV18 to TRBJ2-7; TRBD1 matches 9 bases. Per the germline V gene, CDR1 is KGHSH and CDR2 is LQKENI. This CDR3 spans 15 amino acids. Trimming cost V 2 bases and J 3 bases; bases outside gene matches: 5. CDR3 sequence reads: CASSPMGTGNYEQYF. In DNA form, the CDR3 reads TGTGCCAGCTCACCAATGGGGACAGGGAACTACGAGCAGTACTTC.

This clone came up a few times. The chain couples TRBV7-3 to TRBJ1-1; D call uncertain. This CDR3 is built from 15 residues. Per the germline V gene, CDR1 is SGHTA and CDR2 is FQGTGA. The V gene lost 5 bases and the J gene lost 5 bases, with 18 bases spanning the gap. CDR3 sequence: CASSHSPSWKTEAFF. The DNA of the CDR3 is TGTGCCAGCAGCCATTCACCTAGTTGGAAGACTGAAGCTTTCTTT.

The chain has TRBV7-9 and TRBJ2-1, with TRBD2 matching 9 bases. Trimming cost V 5 bases and J 6 bases; bases outside gene matches: 5. The CDR3 runs 14 residues. Germline CDR1 SEHNR, CDR2 FQNEAQ (reference sequence). The CDR3, as DNA: TGTGCCAGCAGCCCGGGACTAGCCGGCAATGAGCAGTTCTTC. Amino acid sequence: CASSPGLAGNEQFF.

The rearrangement links TRBV30 to TRBJ2-7, with D possibly TRBD2 on 5 matching bases. CDR3 length equals 14 residues. Between the trimmed V and J ends, which lost 8 bases and 1 base, there was a span of 18 bases. The V gene's germline CDR1 is GTSNPN and CDR2 SVGIG (reference sequence). CDR3 protein: CAAVDSFESYEQYF. The DNA of the CDR3 is TGTGCCGCGGTGGACTCGTTCGAATCCTACGAGCAGTACTTC.

The chain carries TRBV6-6 and TRBJ2-7; 9 nucleotides agree with TRBD1. Germline V lookup: CDR1 MNHNY, CDR2 SVGAGI (reference sequence). Trimming took 10 bases from V and 3 from J; bases not matched to a gene: 4. This CDR3 comprises 12 residues. CDR3 loop: CATKTGGYEQYF. The CDR3 nucleotides are TGTGCCACTAAGACAGGGGGCTACGAGCAGTACTTC.

The V gene is TRBV15, the J gene TRBJ1-1, with a possible D match to TRBD1 (5 bases). The CDR3 totals 15 residues. V lost 5 bases and J 1 base, leaving 14 bases between the germline ends. From germline, CDR1 is LNHNV and CDR2 YYDKDF (reference sequence). For the CDR3, the DNA is TGTGCCACCAGCGGGGGGGGGATTGCGAACACTGAAGCTTTCTTT. Translating it yields CATSGGGIANTEAFF.

The chain uses TRBV7-2 and TRBJ2-2, with 9 bases that match TRBD2. From germline, CDR1 is SGHTA and CDR2 FQGNSA. The CDR3 covers 15 residues. V shed 5 bases, J shed 0 bases, and the junction held 1 base outside the gene matches. This chain's CDR3 is CASSASGTNTGELFF. CDR3 coding DNA: TGTGCCAGCAGCGCTAGCGGGACGAACACCGGGGAGCTGTTTTTT.

The rearrangement joins TRBV27 to TRBJ1-2; D is unclear. V lost 5 bases, J lost 3 bases, and 10 bases lay in between. Looked up from germline, CDR1 is MNHEY and CDR2 is SMNVEV (reference sequence). The length of the CDR3 is 13 residues. CDR3: CASSAVLHYGYTF. CDR3 nucleotides: TGTGCCAGCAGTGCAGTTCTTCACTATGGCTACACCTTC.

The genes are TRBV19 and TRBJ2-1, with 12 bases identical to TRBD2. CDR3 size: 16 residues. Trimming at V came to 7 bases and at J to 8 bases, leaving 12 bases not matched to a gene. From germline, CDR1 is LNHDA and CDR2 SQIVND (reference sequence). Here the CDR3 DNA reads TGTGCCAGTAAGTTCACGGCTAGCGGGAGGGCCGATGAGCAGTTCTTC. Its protein is CASKFTASGRADEQFF. The full variable domain, with the rest looked up from reference TRBV19 and TRBJ2-1, is DGGITQSPKYLFRKEGQNVTLSCEQNLNHDAMYWYRQDPGQGLRLIYYSQIVNDFQKGDIAEGYSVSREKKESFPLTVTSAQKNPTAFYLCASKFTASGRADEQFFGPGTRLTVL.

This clone was observed once. The V and J genes are TRBV6-5 and TRBJ1-2; 7 bases are a match to TRBD1. The CDR3 loop spans 12 amino acids. V lost 6 bases to trimming and J lost 8 bases; unmatched junction nucleotides: 6. CDR1 MNHEY and CDR2 SVGAGI come from the germline V gene. CDR3 DNA: TGTGCCAGCAGCCGGACAGGCCTCGGCTACACCTTC. This codes for CASSRTGLGYTF.

V gene TRBV19 combines with J gene TRBJ2-1; D may be TRBD2 (6 bases). In germline, CDR1 is LNHDA, CDR2 SQIVND (reference sequence). This CDR3 region has 13 residues. V lost 7 bases, J lost 7 bases, and 14 bases lay in between. The CDR3 sequence: CASNSGEGNEQFF. For the CDR3, the DNA is TGTGCCAGTAACTCGGGAGAGGGGAATGAGCAGTTCTTC. Combining the CDR3 with reference TRBV19 and TRBJ2-1 gives the whole variable domain DGGITQSPKYLFRKEGQNVTLSCEQNLNHDAMYWYRQDPGQGLRLIYYSQIVNDFQKGDIAEGYSVSREKKESFPLTVTSAQKNPTAFYLCASNSGEGNEQFFGPGTRLTVL.

The chain employs TRBV9 and TRBJ1-2; D is unclear. The CDR3 extends over 14 amino acids. Deletions cut 0 bases from V and 4 bases from J, with 10 bases between. Germline V gene data show CDR1 as SGDLS and CDR2 as YYNGEE. CDR3 sequence reads: CASSVGTSLYGYTF. The CDR3 DNA sequence: TGTGCCAGCAGCGTAGGTACGAGTCTCTATGGCTACACCTTC.

The chain recombines TRBV7-2 with TRBJ2-7; a possible D gene is TRBD1 (5 bases). Germline loops: CDR1 SGHTA, CDR2 FQGNSA. V shed 3 bases and J shed 9 bases, with 21 bases lying between them. CDR3 length: 15 amino acids. CDR3 protein: CASSFSSGGALGQYF. CDR3 DNA sequence: TGTGCCAGCAGCTTCTCGTCCGGTGGGGCTTTAGGGCAGTACTTC.

V and J are TRBV11-3 and TRBJ2-3; D not certain. The CDR3 spans 13 residues. Trimming removed 5 bases at V and 1 base at J, with 7 bases between. From germline, CDR1 is SGHNT and CDR2 YENEEA. CDR3 region: CASSPLGTDTQYF. CDR3 in DNA: TGTGCCAGCAGCCCCCTCGGCACAGATACGCAGTATTTT.

The rearrangement links TRBV27 to TRBJ1-1; 7 bases are shared with TRBD1. After removal of 0 bases from V and 3 bases from J, the junction contained 4 bases not matched to a gene. CDR1 is MNHEY, CDR2 SMNVEV, per germline (reference sequence). This CDR3 has 15 amino acids. The CDR3 DNA reads as TGTGCCAGCAGTTTATCGACAGGGAGTGACACTGAAGCTTTCTTT. Its translation: CASSLSTGSDTEAFF.

The chain recombines TRBV30 with TRBJ1-2; 10 bases agree with TRBD1. This CDR3 contains 15 residues. V was clipped by 5 bases and J by 3 bases; unmatched bases: 9. Per the germline V gene, CDR1 is GTSNPN and CDR2 is SVGIG (reference sequence). The CDR3 coding sequence is TGTGCCTGGTACACCGGGACAGGGGATTACTATGGCTACACCTTC. Translated, it gives CAWYTGTGDYYGYTF.

This chain connects TRBV27 to TRBJ1-4, with TRBD1 matching 9 bases. Germline V lookup: CDR1 MNHEY, CDR2 SMNVEV (reference sequence). CDR3 size: 13 residues. The V gene end was trimmed by 5 bases and the J gene end by 5 bases; junction bases not matched to a gene: 0. CDR3 protein: CASSGQGNEKLFF. In DNA, the CDR3 is TGTGCCAGCAGTGGACAGGGGAATGAAAAACTGTTTTTT.

The V gene is TRBV5-1, the J gene TRBJ1-2, with D possibly TRBD1 on 5 matching bases. The CDR3 runs to 13 residues. Germline V gene sequence: CDR1 SGHRS, CDR2 YFSETQ. The germline V and J ends were trimmed by 0 bases and 4 bases, with 7 bases remaining between them. The CDR3 is CASSLAQAYGYTF. The CDR3 bases are TGCGCCAGCAGCTTGGCACAGGCCTATGGCTACACCTTC.

V gene TRBV28 combines with J gene TRBJ2-7, with TRBD1 matching 7 bases. The CDR3 has 15 amino acids. V was pared by 5 bases and J by 2 bases, with 9 bases of the junction left unmatched. Germline V gives CDR1 MDHEN, CDR2 SYDVKM. Here the CDR3 reads CASSPGLDRAYEQYF. CDR3 bases: TGTGCCAGCAGTCCCGGCTTAGACAGGGCCTACGAGCAGTACTTC.

The table lists this clone with a few counts. The CDR3 DNA follows: TGTGCCAGCAGCCAAGGGACGGGGGGGACTGAAGCTTTCTTT. It translates to CASSQGTGGTEAFF. The chain uses TRBV14 and TRBJ1-1; weak D call: TRBD1 (5 bases). There are 14 residues in the CDR3. The V end lost 1 base, the J end lost 5 bases, and 11 bases lay between the germline ends. Germline values: CDR1 SGHDN, CDR2 FVKESK.

The gene calls are TRBV4-1 and TRBJ2-1; the D gene is possibly TRBD2 (6 bases). This CDR3 is built from 16 residues. V gave up 4 bases and J gave up 7 bases, with 20 bases separating them. Germline CDR1 is MGHRA and CDR2 is YSYEKL. This CDR3 is CASSRLADVSHNEQFF. In DNA, the CDR3 is TGCGCCAGCAGCCGATTAGCGGACGTAAGCCATAATGAGCAGTTCTTC.

This clone was seen only once. V usage is TRBV7-2 and J usage is TRBJ2-7, with TRBD1 matching 8 bases. CDR1 SGHTA and CDR2 FQGNSA come from the germline V gene. This CDR3 has 14 residues. Trimming at V came to 5 bases and at J to 2 bases, leaving 5 bases not matched to a gene. The CDR3 reads CASSSTGGAYEQYF. Here the CDR3 DNA reads TGTGCCAGCAGCAGCACAGGGGGTGCCTACGAGCAGTACTTC.

The rearrangement links TRBV19 to TRBJ1-2; D unresolved. Trimming removed 1 base at V and 10 bases at J, with 16 bases between. Germline-derived CDR1 and CDR2 are LNHDA and SQIVND (reference sequence). This CDR3 has 14 amino acids. CDR3: CASSIGGISRDYTF. The CDR3, as DNA: TGTGCCAGTAGTATAGGTGGCATCTCTCGGGACTACACCTTC.

The V and J genes are TRBV19 and TRBJ1-1, with 11 positions matching TRBD1. CDR3 length: 13 residues. CDR1 and CDR2 from the germline V gene are LNHDA and SQIVND (reference sequence). Trimming took 5 bases from V and 12 from J; bases not matched to a gene: 8. The chain's CDR3 is CASSARDRGTTFF. The CDR3 nucleotides are TGTGCCAGTAGTGCCCGGGACAGGGGGACAACTTTCTTT.